The 18 T cell receptor beta chains in this list originate from one sample, sequenced in a study of blood T cells in healthy people across ages. Through a sample-barcoded 5' primer and a J-beta primer mix, a second PCR was run for about 6 to 11 cycles. Via MiXCR, TCRdb re-called the 5' RACE reads, giving one row per CDR3 protein. Here the sample spans 1.5 million to 2 million distinct CDR3 sequences, roughly 27% being singletons. Sequencing was done on a sample of blood. Receptors were obtained from a woman between 25 and 40 years old in good health.

A few counts support this clonotype. Germline and junction disagree at one end, which may indicate a read error. The chain couples TRBV12-3 or TRBV12-4 to TRBJ1-4; weak D call: TRBD1 (5 bases). The CDR3 loop spans 12 amino acids. CDR3 sequence (DNA): TGTGCCAGCCAGGGCCTTAATGAAGAACTGTTTTTT. It yields the protein CASQGLNEELFF.

The chain uses TRBV9 and TRBJ2-2; D unresolved. CDR3 length: 15 residues. The V and J ends lost 4 bases and 1 base respectively, with 11 bases between them. In germline, CDR1 is SGDLS, CDR2 YYNGEE. The CDR3 DNA is TGTGCCAGCAGCCCCACCGCAGGGAACACCGGGGAGCTGTTTTTT. The encoded protein is CASSPTAGNTGELFF.

This clonotype was seen ten or more times. The V gene is TRBV5-1, the J gene TRBJ2-1; D possibly corresponds to TRBD2 (6 bases). Germline V lookup: CDR1 SGHRS, CDR2 YFSETQ. The CDR3 has 12 amino acids. Deletions cut 3 bases from V and 9 bases from J, with 10 bases between. CDR3 sequence: CASSWDLPEQFF. The DNA of the CDR3 is TGCGCCAGCAGCTGGGACTTACCTGAGCAGTTCTTC.

The V call is TRBV6-1, the J call TRBJ1-4; D gene ambiguous. There are 13 residues in the CDR3. V shed 7 bases and J shed 4 bases, with 10 bases lying between them. Germline CDR1 reads MNHNS; CDR2 reads SASEGT. The CDR3 loop reads CASTEGFNEKLFF. CDR3 nucleotide sequence: TGTGCCAGCACCGAAGGGTTTAATGAAAAACTGTTTTTT.

This clonotype was seen only a few times. The gene calls are TRBV12-3 or TRBV12-4 and TRBJ2-1; 10 bases match TRBD2. V dropped 6 bases and J dropped 5; count of bases not matched to a gene: 7. The CDR3 totals 15 residues. The CDR3 spells CASSYSGRGDNEQFF. The CDR3 DNA reads as TGTGCCAGCAGCTACAGCGGGAGGGGGGACAATGAGCAGTTCTTC.

The chain has TRBV5-1 and TRBJ2-7, with D perhaps assigned TRBD1 or TRBD2 (6 bases each). This CDR3 region has 15 residues. Trimming cost V 4 bases and J 3 bases, with 17 bases left between them. Germline loops: CDR1 SGHRS, CDR2 YFSETQ. The CDR3 nucleotides read TGCGCCAGCAGCCTTTCCAGGGGAGGCCTCTACGAGCAGTACTTC. It codes for CASSLSRGGLYEQYF. Together with reference TRBV5-1 and TRBJ2-7, the CDR3 gives the full variable domain: KAGVTQTPRYLIKTRGQQVTLSCSPISGHRSVSWYQQTPGQGLQFLFEYFSETQRNKGNFPGRFSGRQFSNSRSEMNVSTLELGDSALYLCASSLSRGGLYEQYFGPGTRLTVT.

This clonotype was detected once. The V call is TRBV20-1, the J call TRBJ1-2; no clear D gene. The V end was cut by 5 bases, the J end by 8 bases, with 21 bases between. Germline V gene sequence: CDR1 DFQATT, CDR2 SNEGSKA (reference sequence). The CDR3 consists of 14 residues. CDR3 coding DNA: TGCAGTGCTCGCCCTCCCCTCGATGGCGGGGGCTACACCTTC. Translated: CSARPPLDGGGYTF.

In the case of this clonotype: This could be a read error, since a much larger clone is one nucleotide away. J is TRBJ2-5 and V is TRBV20-1; possible D gene TRBD2, 6 bases. CDR1 DFQATT and CDR2 SNEGSKA come from the germline V gene (reference sequence). The CDR3 runs to 16 residues. With 6 bases removed from V and 4 bases from J, the gap between germline ends came to 24 bases. CDR3 residues: CSATSWDAGYLETQYF. CDR3 in DNA: TGCAGTGCCACATCCTGGGACGCGGGGTACCTAGAGACCCAGTACTTC.

This clonotype was recorded many times. V and J are TRBV7-9 and TRBJ1-2, with 8 positions matching TRBD1. This CDR3 region has 13 residues. V gave up 0 bases and J gave up 6 bases; unmatched junction bases: 0. The germline V gene has CDR1 SEHNR and CDR2 FQNEAQ (reference sequence). CDR3 amino acids: CASSLATGDGYTF. In DNA form, the CDR3 reads TGTGCCAGCAGCTTAGCGACAGGGGATGGCTACACCTTC.

The genes are TRBV7-9 and TRBJ2-1; 12 nucleotides align to TRBD2. The CDR3 has 20 amino acids. Losses at the gene ends were 1 base for V and 4 bases for J; bases not matched to a gene: 14. From germline, CDR1 is SEHNR and CDR2 FQNEAQ (reference sequence). This CDR3 reads CASSLDGRLAGVTKYNEQFF. The CDR3 coding sequence is TGTGCCAGCAGCTTAGATGGGCGACTAGCGGGAGTGACAAAGTACAATGAGCAGTTCTTC.

The rearrangement links TRBV7-8 to TRBJ1-6; D is possibly TRBD1 (6 bases). Deletions cut 2 bases from V and 9 bases from J, with 14 bases between. The CDR3 consists of 15 residues. Germline-derived CDR1 and CDR2 are SGHVS and FQNEAQ. CDR3 coding DNA: TGTGCCAGCAGCTTAACGTCCCAGGGGAGTTCACCCCTCCACTTT. Its protein product is CASSLTSQGSSPLHF.

As regards this clonotype: A much larger clone sits a single nucleotide away, making a read error possible. This chain joins TRBV5-1 and TRBJ2-1; the D call may be TRBD1 or TRBD2 (5 bases each). Looked up from germline, CDR1 is SGHRS and CDR2 is YFSETQ. This CDR3 is 17 amino acids long. V lost 0 bases, J lost 0 bases, and 13 bases lay in between. CDR3 sequence (DNA): TGCGCCAGCAGCTTGGGTCGGTGGGGGAGCTCCTACAATGAGCAGTTCTTC. Residues: CASSLGRWGSSYNEQFF.

The V gene is TRBV5-8, the J gene TRBJ2-1; possible D gene TRBD2, 6 bases. Germline-derived CDR1 and CDR2 are SGHTS and YDEGEE. The length of the CDR3 is 16 residues. V was clipped by 3 bases and J by 4 bases, with 17 bases between them. The CDR3 DNA sequence: TGTGCCAGCAGCTCCGATGGGGCTAGCGCTTACAATGAGCAGTTCTTC. Its translation: CASSSDGASAYNEQFF.

The chain combines TRBV4-3 with TRBJ2-4, with 9 positions matching TRBD2. Germline V lookup: CDR1 LGHNA, CDR2 YSLEER. The V and J ends lost 2 bases and 7 bases, in that order; junction bases with no gene match: 9. CDR3 length equals 16 residues. The CDR3 is CASSQLSGSRLNIQYF. CDR3 sequence (DNA): TGCGCCAGCAGCCAACTTAGCGGGAGCCGTCTGAACATTCAGTACTTC.

On this clonotype itself: The CDR3 end shows no conserved phenylalanine or tryptophan, and so a read error is likely. This rearrangement joins TRBV5-1 to TRBJ2-1; D unresolved. The J call could be wrong; TRBJ2-7 is a better fit for the DNA end. The CDR3 contains 15 residues. Germline CDR1 reads SGHRS; CDR2 reads YFSETQ. Here the CDR3 DNA reads TGCGCCAGCAGCTTACCCGAGACCGGGCTACCCGAGCAGTACAAC. As protein: CASSLPETGLPEQYN.

A remark on this clonotype: One end of the junction does not line up with germline, which may come from a read error. The DNA of the CDR3 is TGCGCCAGCAGCCAGGGGACCTCCTACGTGCAGTACTTC. Amino acids: CASSQGTSYVQYF. This rearrangement joins TRBV4-3 to TRBJ2-7; the D call may be TRBD1 or TRBD2 (5 bases each). CDR1 and CDR2 from the germline V gene are LGHNA and YSLEER. CDR3 length: 13 amino acids.

This clonotype occurred many times. The chain couples TRBV4-1 to TRBJ1-2; D perhaps matches TRBD1 (6 bases). The V end was cut by 7 bases, the J end by 8 bases, with 32 bases between. The germline gives CDR1 MGHRA, CDR2 YSYEKL. The length of the CDR3 is 18 residues. The CDR3 spells CASKGPWELRDTGGGYTF. The CDR3 coding sequence is TGCGCCAGCAAGGGGCCCTGGGAATTGCGGGACACTGGAGGAGGCTACACCTTC.

In regard to this clonotype: This may stem from a read error, because a much larger clone lies one nucleotide away. The chain is built from TRBV29-1 and TRBJ1-2; the match to TRBD1 covers 7 bases. This CDR3 has 15 residues. Germline assignment: CDR1 SQVTM and CDR2 ANQGSEA. V lost 1 base and J lost 2; bases outside the gene matches: 7. CDR3 protein: CSVEVWEDRNYGYTF. As DNA, the CDR3 is TGCAGCGTTGAAGTGTGGGAGGACAGGAACTATGGCTACACCTTC.